This paragraph covers one T cell receptor beta chain sequence. Germline assignment: CDR1 SGHAT and CDR2 FQNNGV. The CDR3 has 16 amino acids. Unmatched junction bases numbered 4, after V lost 4 bases and J lost 0 bases. The data originate from a study of blood T cell repertoires in COVID-19. Across the study: The United States, Italy and Spain were the sources of the acute and convalescent COVID-19 samples. Sources were T cells, B-cell-depleted T cells, or PBMCs; the material itself was cDNA or gDNA.

Original analysis: Nucleated cell counts were estimated from reference gene primer amplification. Using immunoSEQ multiplex PCR, the repertoire was profiled, and TCRdb retains in-frame clones only, with some absent. Clone size and V and J calls were adopted from that table, with D and trimming inferred from the DNA. The sample lists 130,000 or so clones; 70% to 90% were seen once. The chain is built from TRBV11-2 and TRBJ1-3, with 9 bases matching TRBD1. The clonotype comes from a man aged 65-85 years with active COVID-19. Material: peripheral blood. Here the CDR3 reads CASSSTGGHSGNTIYF. The CDR3, as DNA: TGTGCCAGCAGCTCGACAGGGGGACACTCTGGAAACACCATATATTTT.